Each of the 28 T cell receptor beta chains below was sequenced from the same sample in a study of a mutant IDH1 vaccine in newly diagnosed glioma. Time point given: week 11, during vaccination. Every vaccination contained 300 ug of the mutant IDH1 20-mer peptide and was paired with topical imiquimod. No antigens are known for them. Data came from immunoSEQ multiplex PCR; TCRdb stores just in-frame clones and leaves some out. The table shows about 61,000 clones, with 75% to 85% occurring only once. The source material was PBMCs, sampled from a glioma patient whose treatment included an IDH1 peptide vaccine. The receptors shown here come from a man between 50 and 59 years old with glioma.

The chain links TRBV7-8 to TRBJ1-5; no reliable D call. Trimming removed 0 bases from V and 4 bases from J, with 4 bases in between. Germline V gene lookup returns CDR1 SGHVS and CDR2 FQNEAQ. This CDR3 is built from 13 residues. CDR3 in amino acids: CASSLARNQPQHF. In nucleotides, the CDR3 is TGTGCCAGCAGCTTAGCGAGGAATCAGCCCCAGCATTTT.

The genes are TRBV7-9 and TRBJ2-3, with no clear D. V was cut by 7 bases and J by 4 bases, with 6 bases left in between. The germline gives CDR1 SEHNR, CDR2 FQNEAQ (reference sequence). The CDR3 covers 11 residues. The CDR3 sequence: CASTMADTQYF. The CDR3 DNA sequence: TGTGCCAGCACTATGGCAGATACGCAGTATTTT.

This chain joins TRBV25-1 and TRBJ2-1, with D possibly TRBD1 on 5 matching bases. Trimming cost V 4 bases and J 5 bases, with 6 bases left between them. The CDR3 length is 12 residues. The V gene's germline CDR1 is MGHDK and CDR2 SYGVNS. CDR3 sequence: CASSARDNEQFF. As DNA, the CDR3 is TGTGCCAGCAGTGCCAGGGACAATGAGCAGTTCTTC. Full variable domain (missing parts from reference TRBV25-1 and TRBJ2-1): EADIYQTPRYLVIGTGKKITLECSQTMGHDKMYWYQQDPGMELHLIHYSYGVNSTEKGDLSSESTVSRIRTEHFPLTLESARPSHTSQYLCASSARDNEQFFGPGTRLTVL.

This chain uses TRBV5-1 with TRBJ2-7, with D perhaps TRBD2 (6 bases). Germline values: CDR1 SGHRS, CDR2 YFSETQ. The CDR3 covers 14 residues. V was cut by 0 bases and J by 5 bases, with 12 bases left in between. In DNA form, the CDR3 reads TGCGCCAGCAGCTTGGCTGGGGGGAACAACGAGCAGTACTTC. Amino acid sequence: CASSLAGGNNEQYF.

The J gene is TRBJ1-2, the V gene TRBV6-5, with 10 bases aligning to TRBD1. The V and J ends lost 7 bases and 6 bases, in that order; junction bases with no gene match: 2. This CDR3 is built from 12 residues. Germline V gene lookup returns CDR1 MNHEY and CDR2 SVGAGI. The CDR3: CASTGTGDGYTF. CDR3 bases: TGTGCCAGCACCGGGACAGGGGATGGCTACACCTTC.

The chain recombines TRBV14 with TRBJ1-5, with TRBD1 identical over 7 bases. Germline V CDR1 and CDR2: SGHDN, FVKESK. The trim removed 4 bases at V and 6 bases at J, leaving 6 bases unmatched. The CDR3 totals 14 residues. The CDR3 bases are TGTGCCAGCAGCCGAACAGGGGTCGGTCAGCCCCAGCATTTT. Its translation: CASSRTGVGQPQHF.

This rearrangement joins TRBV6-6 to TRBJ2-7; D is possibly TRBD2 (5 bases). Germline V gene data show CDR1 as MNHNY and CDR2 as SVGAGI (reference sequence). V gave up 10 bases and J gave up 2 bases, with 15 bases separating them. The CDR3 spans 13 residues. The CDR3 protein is CATQPGGAYEQYF. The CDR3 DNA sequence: TGTGCCACCCAACCTGGAGGAGCCTACGAGCAGTACTTC.

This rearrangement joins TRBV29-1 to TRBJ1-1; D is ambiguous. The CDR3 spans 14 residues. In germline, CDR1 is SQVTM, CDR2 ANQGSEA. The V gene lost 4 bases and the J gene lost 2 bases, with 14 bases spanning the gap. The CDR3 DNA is TGCAGCGTTGTGTTTAGGGCAGTAAACACTGAAGCTTTCTTT. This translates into CSVVFRAVNTEAFF.

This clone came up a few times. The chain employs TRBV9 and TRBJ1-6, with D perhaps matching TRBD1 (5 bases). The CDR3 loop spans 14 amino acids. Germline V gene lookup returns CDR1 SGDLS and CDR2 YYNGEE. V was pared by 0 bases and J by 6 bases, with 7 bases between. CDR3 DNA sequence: TGTGCCAGCAGCGTAGCCCAGGGTAATTCACCCCTCCACTTT. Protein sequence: CASSVAQGNSPLHF.

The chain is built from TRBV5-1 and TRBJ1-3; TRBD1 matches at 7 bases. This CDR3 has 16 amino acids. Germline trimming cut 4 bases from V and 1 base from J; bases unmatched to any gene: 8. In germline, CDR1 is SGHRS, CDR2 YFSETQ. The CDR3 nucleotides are TGCGCCAGCAGCGTGCAAACAGGGGATTCTGGAAACACCATATATTTT. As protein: CASSVQTGDSGNTIYF.

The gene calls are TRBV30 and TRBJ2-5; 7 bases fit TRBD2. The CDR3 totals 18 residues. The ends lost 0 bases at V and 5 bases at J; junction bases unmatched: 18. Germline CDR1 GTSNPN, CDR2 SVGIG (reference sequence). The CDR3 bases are TGTGCCTGGAGTGTACTTAAGCCAAGGGAGGGATTTGGGGAGACCCAGTACTTC. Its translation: CAWSVLKPREGFGETQYF.

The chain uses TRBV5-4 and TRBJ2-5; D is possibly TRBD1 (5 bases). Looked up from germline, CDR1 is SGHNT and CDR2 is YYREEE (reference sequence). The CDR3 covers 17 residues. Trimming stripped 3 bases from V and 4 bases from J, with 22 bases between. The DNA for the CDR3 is TGTGCCAGCAGCTCTAAAGCAGGGTCAGCATTAGCAGAGACCCAGTACTTC. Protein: CASSSKAGSALAETQYF.

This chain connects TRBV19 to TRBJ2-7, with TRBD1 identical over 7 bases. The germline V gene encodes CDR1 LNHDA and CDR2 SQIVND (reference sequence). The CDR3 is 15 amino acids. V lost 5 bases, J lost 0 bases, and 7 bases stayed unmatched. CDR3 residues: CASSVRTGLSYEQYF. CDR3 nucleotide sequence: TGTGCCAGTAGTGTACGGACAGGTCTCTCCTACGAGCAGTACTTC.

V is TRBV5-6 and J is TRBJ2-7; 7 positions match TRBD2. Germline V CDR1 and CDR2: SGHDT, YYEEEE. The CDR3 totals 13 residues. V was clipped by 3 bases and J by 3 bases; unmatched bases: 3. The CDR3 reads CASSSGLLYEQYF. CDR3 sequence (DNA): TGTGCCAGCAGCTCGGGACTACTCTACGAGCAGTACTTC. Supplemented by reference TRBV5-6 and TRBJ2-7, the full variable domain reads DAGVTQSPTHLIKTRGQQVTLRCSPKSGHDTVSWYQQALGQGPQFIFQYYEEEERQRGNFPDRFSGHQFPNYSSELNVNALLLGDSALYLCASSSGLLYEQYFGPGTRLTVT.

DNA for the CDR3: TGTGCCAGCAGTCCACTAGCGGGAGGTTTCAATGAGCAGTTCTTC. It translates to CASSPLAGGFNEQFF. The chain has TRBV6-5 and TRBJ2-1, with 12 bases aligning to TRBD2. Unmatched junction bases numbered 5, after V lost 5 bases and J lost 6 bases. From germline, CDR1 is MNHEY and CDR2 SVGAGI. The CDR3 loop spans 15 amino acids.

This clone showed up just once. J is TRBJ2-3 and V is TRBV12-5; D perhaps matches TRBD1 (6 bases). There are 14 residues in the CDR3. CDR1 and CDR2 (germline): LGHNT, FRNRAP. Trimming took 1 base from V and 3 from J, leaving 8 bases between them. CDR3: CASGLGQVTDTQYF. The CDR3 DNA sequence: TGTGCTAGTGGTTTGGGACAGGTAACAGATACGCAGTATTTT.

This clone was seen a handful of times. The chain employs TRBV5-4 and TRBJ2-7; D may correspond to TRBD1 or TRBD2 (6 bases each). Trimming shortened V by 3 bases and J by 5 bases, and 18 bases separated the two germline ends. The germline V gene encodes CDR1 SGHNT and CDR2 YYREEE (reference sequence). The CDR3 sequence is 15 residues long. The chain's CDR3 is CASSSRGLLRDEQYF. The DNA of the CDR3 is TGTGCCAGCAGCTCACGGGGGCTCCTCAGGGACGAGCAGTACTTC.

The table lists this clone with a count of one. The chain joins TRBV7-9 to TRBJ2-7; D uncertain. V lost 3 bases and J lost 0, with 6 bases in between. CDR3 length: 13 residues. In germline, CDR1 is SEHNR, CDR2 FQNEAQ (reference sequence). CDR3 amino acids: CASSFDTSYEQYF. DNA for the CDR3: TGTGCCAGCAGCTTTGACACCTCCTACGAGCAGTACTTC.

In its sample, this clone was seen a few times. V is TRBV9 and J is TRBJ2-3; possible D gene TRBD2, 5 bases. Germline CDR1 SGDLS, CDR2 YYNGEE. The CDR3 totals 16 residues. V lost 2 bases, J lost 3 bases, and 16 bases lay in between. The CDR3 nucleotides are TGTGCCAGCAGCGTTCGTTTACAGAGGGAAACAGATACGCAGTATTTT. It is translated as CASSVRLQRETDTQYF.

CDR3 sequence reads: CASSPRTGTGNTIYF. The CDR3 DNA is TGTGCCAGCAGTCCTCGGACAGGAACTGGAAACACCATATATTTT. The V call is TRBV2, the J call TRBJ1-3; TRBD1 matches 7 bases. The CDR3 consists of 15 residues. Germline CDR1 is SNHLY and CDR2 is FYNNEI. V lost 5 bases, J lost 2 bases, and 6 bases stayed unmatched.

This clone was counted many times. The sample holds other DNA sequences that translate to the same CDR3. CDR3 residues: CASSEGNQPQHF. The CDR3 DNA sequence: TGTGCCAGCAGTGAAGGCAATCAGCCCCAGCATTTT. The chain joins TRBV6-1 to TRBJ1-5, with D hard to call. V lost 1 base and J 2 bases, leaving 0 bases between the germline ends. The CDR3 length is 12 residues. Germline V lookup: CDR1 MNHNS, CDR2 SASEGT.

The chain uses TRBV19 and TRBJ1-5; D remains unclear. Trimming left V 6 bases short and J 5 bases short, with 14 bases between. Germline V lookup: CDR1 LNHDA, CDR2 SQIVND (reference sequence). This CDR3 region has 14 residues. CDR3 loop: CASSWVDGDQPQHF. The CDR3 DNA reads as TGTGCCAGTAGCTGGGTCGACGGTGATCAGCCCCAGCATTTT.

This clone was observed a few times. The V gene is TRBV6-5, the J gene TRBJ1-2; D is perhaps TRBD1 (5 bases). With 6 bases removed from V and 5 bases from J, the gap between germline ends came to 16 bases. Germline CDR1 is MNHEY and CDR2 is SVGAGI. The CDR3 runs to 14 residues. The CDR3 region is CASRPPGRIYGYTF. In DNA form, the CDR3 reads TGTGCCAGCAGACCGCCGGGACGGATTTATGGCTACACCTTC.

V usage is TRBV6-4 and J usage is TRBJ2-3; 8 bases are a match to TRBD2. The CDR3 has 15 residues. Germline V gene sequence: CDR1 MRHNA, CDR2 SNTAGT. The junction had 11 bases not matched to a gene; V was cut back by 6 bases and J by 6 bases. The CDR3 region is CASRAGLGSSDTQYF. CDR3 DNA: TGTGCCAGCAGAGCGGGACTAGGGAGTAGCGATACGCAGTATTTT.

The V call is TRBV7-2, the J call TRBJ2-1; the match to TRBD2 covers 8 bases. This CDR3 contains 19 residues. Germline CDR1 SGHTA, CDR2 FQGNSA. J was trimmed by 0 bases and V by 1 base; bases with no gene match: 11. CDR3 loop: CASSLVIGTRAGSYNEQFF. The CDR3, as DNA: TGTGCCAGCAGCTTAGTTATTGGGACTAGAGCGGGCTCCTACAATGAGCAGTTCTTC. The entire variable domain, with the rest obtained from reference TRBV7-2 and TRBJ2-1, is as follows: GAGVSQSPSNKVTEKGKDVELRCDPISGHTALYWYRQSLGQGLEFLIYFQGNSAPDKSGLPSDRFSAERTGGSVSTLTIQRTQQEDSAVYLCASSLVIGTRAGSYNEQFFGPGTRLTVL.

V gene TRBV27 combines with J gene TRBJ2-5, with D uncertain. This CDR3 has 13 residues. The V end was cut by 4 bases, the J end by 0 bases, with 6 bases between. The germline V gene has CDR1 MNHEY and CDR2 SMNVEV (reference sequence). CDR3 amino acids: CASSWKYQETQYF. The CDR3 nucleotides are TGTGCCAGCAGTTGGAAGTACCAAGAGACCCAGTACTTC.

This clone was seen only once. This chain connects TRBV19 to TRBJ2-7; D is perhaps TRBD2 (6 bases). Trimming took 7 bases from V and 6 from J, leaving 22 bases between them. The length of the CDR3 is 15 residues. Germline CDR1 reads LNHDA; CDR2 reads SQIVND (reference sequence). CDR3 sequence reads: CASIGWKDYSCEQYF. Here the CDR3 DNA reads TGTGCCAGTATTGGTTGGAAGGACTACTCATGCGAGCAGTACTTC.

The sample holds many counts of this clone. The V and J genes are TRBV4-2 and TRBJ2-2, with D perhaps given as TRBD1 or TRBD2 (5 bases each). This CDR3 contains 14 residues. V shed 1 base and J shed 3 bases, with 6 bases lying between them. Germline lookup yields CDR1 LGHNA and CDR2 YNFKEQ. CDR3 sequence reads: CASSQGGDTGELFF. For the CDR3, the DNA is TGTGCCAGCAGCCAAGGAGGGGACACCGGGGAGCTGTTTTTT.